A selection of T cell receptor beta chains follows, all from one sample in a study of OX40 agonist ivuxolimab in advanced cancers. Profiled with immunoSEQ multiplex PCR; TCRdb holds only in-frame clones, not every one. The sample yields about 28,000 clones, less than 90% seen once. This specimen consisted of CD4+ or CD8+ T cells sorted from blood, obtained in a trial of the OX40 agonist ivuxolimab. The receptors were sampled from an adult with an advanced solid tumor such as melanoma, head and neck, liver or kidney cancer. Each CDR3 is given with its conserved first and last residue. A D gene is named only where the DNA matches it firmly. Part of the rows lack a size; the others show once, few, many or a class for expanded clones.

abundance: -
j_gene: TRBJ2-3
v_gene: TRBV11-2
d_gene: TRBD2
CDR3aa: CASSLGTSPGAETQYF
CDR3nt: TGTGCCAGCAGCTTAGGGACTAGCCCGGGAGCCGAAACGCAGTATTTT

abundance: -
j_gene: TRBJ2-7
v_gene: TRBV4-3
d_gene: TRBD2
CDR3aa: CASSQDWVAGGVSYEQYF
CDR3nt: TGCGCCAGCAGCCAAGATTGGGTAGCGGGAGGGGTCTCCTACGAGCAGTACTTC

abundance: -
j_gene: TRBJ2-7
v_gene: TRBV5-8
d_gene: -
CDR3aa: CASSLEYGTYEQYF
CDR3nt: TGTGCCAGCAGCTTGGAATACGGAACCTACGAGCAGTACTTC

abundance: -
j_gene: TRBJ2-7
v_gene: TRBV11-2
d_gene: TRBD1
CDR3aa: CASSSGGYEQYF
CDR3nt: TGTGCCAGCAGCTCAGGGGGCTACGAGCAGTACTTC

abundance: -
j_gene: TRBJ1-1
v_gene: TRBV11-2
d_gene: TRBD1
CDR3aa: CASSSQGQGSEAFF
CDR3nt: TGTGCCAGCAGCTCCCAGGGACAGGGCTCTGAAGCTTTCTTT

abundance: -
j_gene: TRBJ1-5
v_gene: TRBV6-1
d_gene: -
CDR3aa: CASSELDVQPQHF
CDR3nt: TGTGCCAGCAGTGAGCTCGACGTCCAGCCCCAGCATTTT

abundance: -
j_gene: TRBJ1-1
v_gene: TRBV27
d_gene: -
CDR3aa: CASSLGQLTEAFF
CDR3nt: TGTGCCAGCAGTTTGGGGCAGCTCACTGAAGCTTTCTTT

abundance: -
j_gene: TRBJ2-3
v_gene: TRBV23-1
d_gene: -
CDR3aa: CASSQSHPRNRECTDTQYF
CDR3nt: TGCGCCAGCAGTCAATCCCATCCACGCAACAGGGAATGCACAGATACGCAGTATTTT

abundance: -
j_gene: TRBJ2-2
v_gene: TRBV6-5
d_gene: TRBD2
CDR3aa: CASSSGVGNTGELFF
CDR3nt: TGTGCCAGCAGTAGCGGGGTCGGGAACACCGGGGAGCTGTTTTTT

abundance: -
j_gene: TRBJ1-1
v_gene: TRBV10-2
d_gene: -
CDR3aa: CASSSSGHPDTEAFF
CDR3nt: -

abundance: once
j_gene: TRBJ1-4
v_gene: TRBV13
d_gene: -
CDR3aa: CASTIEGIREKLFF
CDR3nt: TGTGCCAGCACCATCGAAGGGATCAGAGAAAAACTGTTTTTT

abundance: -
j_gene: TRBJ1-2
v_gene: TRBV11-3
d_gene: TRBD1
CDR3aa: CASSPDREGYGYTF
CDR3nt: TGTGCCAGCAGCCCGGACAGGGAAGGCTATGGCTACACCTTC

abundance: -
j_gene: TRBJ2-1
v_gene: TRBV20-1
d_gene: -
CDR3aa: CSAAGASEQFF
CDR3nt: TGCAGTGCCGCGGGGGCCAGTGAGCAGTTCTTC

abundance: -
j_gene: TRBJ2-1
v_gene: TRBV19
d_gene: -
CDR3aa: CASTPRDSSYNEQFF
CDR3nt: TGTGCCAGTACCCCTCGGGATTCCTCCTACAATGAGCAGTTCTTC

abundance: -
j_gene: TRBJ2-7
v_gene: TRBV5-4
d_gene: TRBD1
CDR3aa: CASSPMTSGTGFDGEQYF
CDR3nt: TGTGCCAGCAGCCCGATGACCTCCGGGACAGGTTTTGACGGCGAGCAGTACTTC

abundance: -
j_gene: TRBJ1-5
v_gene: TRBV4-1
d_gene: -
CDR3aa: CASSHLMDTNQPQHF
CDR3nt: TGCGCCAGCAGCCATCTTATGGACACAAATCAGCCCCAGCATTTT

abundance: -
j_gene: TRBJ1-4
v_gene: TRBV14
d_gene: -
CDR3aa: CASSDSATNEKLFF
CDR3nt: TGTGCCAGCAGCGACAGTGCAACTAATGAAAAACTGTTTTTT

abundance: once
j_gene: TRBJ2-7
v_gene: TRBV7-9
d_gene: -
CDR3aa: CASSLVNGAYEQYF
CDR3nt: TGTGCCAGCAGCTTAGTGAACGGGGCCTACGAGCAGTACTTC

abundance: few
j_gene: TRBJ2-7
v_gene: TRBV4-3
d_gene: TRBD1
CDR3aa: CASSQTGGSHEQYF
CDR3nt: TGCGCCAGCAGCCAAACAGGGGGAAGCCACGAGCAGTACTTC

abundance: once
j_gene: TRBJ2-2
v_gene: TRBV27
d_gene: TRBD1
CDR3aa: CASSFTGGATGELFF
CDR3nt: TGTGCCAGCAGTTTCACAGGGGGAGCCACCGGGGAGCTGTTTTTT

abundance: medium-sized
j_gene: TRBJ2-1
v_gene: TRBV11-3
d_gene: -
CDR3aa: CASSSRLGGSYNEQFF
CDR3nt: TGTGCCAGCAGTTCTCGTCTAGGTGGGTCCTACAATGAGCAGTTCTTC

abundance: once
j_gene: TRBJ2-3
v_gene: TRBV25-1
d_gene: -
CDR3aa: CASRQSTDTQYF
CDR3nt: TGTGCCAGCAGACAGAGCACAGATACGCAGTATTTT

abundance: once
j_gene: TRBJ2-7
v_gene: TRBV4-1
d_gene: -
CDR3aa: CASSQEDLGSYEQYF
CDR3nt: TGCGCCAGCAGCCAAGAGGACCTGGGCTCCTACGAGCAGTACTTC

abundance: -
j_gene: TRBJ1-4
v_gene: TRBV7-2
d_gene: -
CDR3aa: CASSLARRDLNEKLFF
CDR3nt: TGTGCCAGCAGCTTAGCGAGGAGGGACCTTAATGAAAAACTGTTTTTT

abundance: -
j_gene: TRBJ2-3
v_gene: TRBV27
d_gene: -
CDR3aa: CASSYTSGEATDTQYF
CDR3nt: TGTGCCAGCAGCTATACCTCAGGGGAAGCAACAGATACGCAGTATTTT

abundance: -
j_gene: TRBJ1-2
v_gene: TRBV19
d_gene: TRBD1
CDR3aa: CASLIQGGGNGYTF
CDR3nt: TGTGCCAGCCTCATACAGGGGGGCGGAAATGGCTACACCTTC

abundance: once
j_gene: TRBJ2-7
v_gene: TRBV7-8
d_gene: -
CDR3aa: CASSPSPGYSYEQYF
CDR3nt: TGTGCCAGCAGCCCCAGTCCGGGGTACTCCTACGAGCAGTACTTC

abundance: -
j_gene: TRBJ1-2
v_gene: TRBV27
d_gene: -
CDR3aa: CASSFGPRGGYTF
CDR3nt: TGTGCCAGCAGTTTCGGTCCCCGCGGTGGCTACACCTTC

abundance: -
j_gene: TRBJ1-1
v_gene: TRBV6-5
d_gene: -
CDR3aa: CASSYFPSGGGTEAFF
CDR3nt: TGTGCCAGCAGTTACTTCCCCTCTGGGGGTGGCACTGAAGCTTTCTTT

abundance: -
j_gene: TRBJ1-1
v_gene: TRBV7-9
d_gene: -
CDR3aa: CASPSGAVEAEAFF
CDR3nt: TGTGCCAGCCCATCCGGGGCCGTGGAAGCTGAAGCTTTCTTT

abundance: -
j_gene: TRBJ2-1
v_gene: TRBV9
d_gene: -
CDR3aa: CASSVGLADEQFF
CDR3nt: TGTGCCAGCAGCGTAGGCCTAGCAGATGAGCAGTTCTTC

abundance: -
j_gene: TRBJ2-2
v_gene: TRBV7-9
d_gene: TRBD1
CDR3aa: CASSPMTGGFTGELFF
CDR3nt: TGTGCCAGCAGCCCTATGACAGGGGGTTTCACCGGGGAGCTGTTTTTT

abundance: -
j_gene: TRBJ2-7
v_gene: TRBV7-6
d_gene: -
CDR3aa: CASSMSTGTQGEQYF
CDR3nt: TGTGCCAGCAGCATGTCGACCGGGACCCAGGGGGAGCAGTACTTC

abundance: -
j_gene: TRBJ2-7
v_gene: TRBV4-2
d_gene: -
CDR3aa: CASGPLNEQYF
CDR3nt: TGTGCCAGCGGGCCCCTTAACGAGCAGTACTTC

abundance: -
j_gene: TRBJ2-7
v_gene: TRBV4-1
d_gene: TRBD2
CDR3aa: CASSQGLAGSYEQYF
CDR3nt: TGCGCCAGCAGCCAGGGACTAGCGGGGTCCTACGAGCAGTACTTC

abundance: -
j_gene: TRBJ1-5
v_gene: TRBV19
d_gene: -
CDR3aa: CASSIGGQPQHF
CDR3nt: TGTGCCAGTAGTATCGGGGGTCAGCCCCAGCATTTT

abundance: -
j_gene: TRBJ1-5
v_gene: TRBV2
d_gene: -
CDR3aa: CASSVGGNQPQHF
CDR3nt: TGTGCCAGCAGTGTTGGGGGCAATCAGCCCCAGCATTTT

abundance: -
j_gene: TRBJ1-3
v_gene: TRBV4-1
d_gene: -
CDR3aa: CASSQDRTDGNTIYF
CDR3nt: TGCGCCAGCAGCCAAGATCGAACAGACGGAAACACCATATATTTT

abundance: few
j_gene: TRBJ1-1
v_gene: TRBV7-2
d_gene: TRBD1
CDR3aa: CASSSQGQGSEAFF
CDR3nt: TGTGCCAGCAGCTCCCAGGGACAGGGCTCTGAAGCTTTCTTT

abundance: once
j_gene: TRBJ2-3
v_gene: TRBV19
d_gene: TRBD1
CDR3aa: CASSIQGARTDTQYF
CDR3nt: TGTGCCAGTAGTATTCAGGGGGCGCGGACAGATACGCAGTATTTT

abundance: -
j_gene: TRBJ1-1
v_gene: TRBV9
d_gene: -
CDR3aa: CASSVGGGPTEAFF
CDR3nt: TGTGCCAGCAGCGTAGGTGGGGGCCCCACTGAAGCTTTCTTT

abundance: few
j_gene: TRBJ2-1
v_gene: TRBV7-7
d_gene: TRBD2
CDR3aa: CASSLGSGGATEQFF
CDR3nt: TGTGCCAGCAGCTTAGGAAGCGGGGGGGCGACTGAGCAGTTCTTC

abundance: -
j_gene: TRBJ2-2
v_gene: TRBV11-3
d_gene: TRBD2
CDR3aa: CASSFGTSLRNTGELFF
CDR3nt: TGTGCCAGCAGCTTCGGGACTAGCCTGAGGAACACCGGGGAGCTGTTTTTT

abundance: once
j_gene: TRBJ1-1
v_gene: TRBV15
d_gene: -
CDR3aa: CATSRQRTEAFF
CDR3nt: TGTGCCACCAGCCGACAACGGACTGAAGCTTTCTTT

abundance: -
j_gene: TRBJ2-3
v_gene: TRBV9
d_gene: -
CDR3aa: CASSVAGVSTDTQYF
CDR3nt: TGTGCCAGCAGCGTAGCTGGGGTTTCCACAGATACGCAGTATTTT

abundance: -
j_gene: TRBJ1-3
v_gene: TRBV6-1
d_gene: -
CDR3aa: CASSEVELDTIYF
CDR3nt: TGTGCCAGCAGTGAAGTAGAACTGGACACCATATATTTT

abundance: -
j_gene: TRBJ2-7
v_gene: TRBV4-1
d_gene: -
CDR3aa: CASSQYRDISYEQYF
CDR3nt: TGCGCCAGCAGCCAATACCGGGACATCTCCTACGAGCAGTACTTC

abundance: -
j_gene: TRBJ2-7
v_gene: TRBV25-1
d_gene: TRBD1
CDR3aa: CASSEYRGTYEQYF
CDR3nt: TGTGCCAGCAGTGAGTACAGGGGAACCTACGAGCAGTACTTC

abundance: -
j_gene: TRBJ1-2
v_gene: TRBV28
d_gene: TRBD1
CDR3aa: CASSLPGQTYGYTF
CDR3nt: TGTGCCAGCAGTTTACCGGGACAGACCTATGGCTACACCTTC

abundance: -
j_gene: TRBJ2-1
v_gene: TRBV7-3
d_gene: TRBD2
CDR3aa: CASSPRLAGDNEQFF
CDR3nt: TGTGCCAGCAGCCCCCGACTAGCGGGAGACAATGAGCAGTTCTTC

abundance: -
j_gene: TRBJ1-3
v_gene: TRBV2
d_gene: -
CDR3aa: CASTGKSAGNTIYF
CDR3nt: TGTGCCAGCACCGGGAAAAGCGCTGGAAACACCATATATTTT

abundance: -
j_gene: TRBJ1-2
v_gene: TRBV6-1
d_gene: -
CDR3aa: CASSEAGDKSSYGYTF
CDR3nt: TGTGCCAGCAGTGAAGCTGGCGACAAAAGCAGCTATGGCTACACCTTC

abundance: -
j_gene: TRBJ1-5
v_gene: TRBV5-5
d_gene: -
CDR3aa: CASSTSPWGGNQPQHF
CDR3nt: TGTGCCAGCAGCACATCCCCATGGGGGGGGAATCAGCCCCAGCATTTT

abundance: -
j_gene: TRBJ2-5
v_gene: TRBV19
d_gene: TRBD2
CDR3aa: CASSPGLAAGSQYF
CDR3nt: TGTGCCAGTAGTCCGGGACTAGCGGCCGGGTCCCAGTACTTC